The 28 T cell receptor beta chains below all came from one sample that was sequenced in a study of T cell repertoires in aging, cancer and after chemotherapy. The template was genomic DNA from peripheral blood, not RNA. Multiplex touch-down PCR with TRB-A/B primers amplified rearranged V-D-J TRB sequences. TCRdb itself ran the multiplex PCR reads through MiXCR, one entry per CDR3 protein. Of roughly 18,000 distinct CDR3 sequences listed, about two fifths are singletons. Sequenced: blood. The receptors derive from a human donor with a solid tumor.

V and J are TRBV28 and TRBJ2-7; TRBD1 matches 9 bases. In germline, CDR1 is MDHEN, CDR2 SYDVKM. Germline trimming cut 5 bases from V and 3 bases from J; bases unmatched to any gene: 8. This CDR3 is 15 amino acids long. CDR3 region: CASSLTGTGIYEQYF. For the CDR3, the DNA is TGTGCCAGCAGTCTTACCGGGACAGGGATCTACGAGCAGTACTTC.

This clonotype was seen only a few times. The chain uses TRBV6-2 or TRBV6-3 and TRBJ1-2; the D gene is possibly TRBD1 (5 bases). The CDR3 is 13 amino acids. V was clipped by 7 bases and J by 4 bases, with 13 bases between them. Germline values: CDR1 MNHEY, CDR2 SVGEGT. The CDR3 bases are TGTGCCAGCACCTTAGACAGCCTCTATGGCTACACCTTC. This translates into CASTLDSLYGYTF.

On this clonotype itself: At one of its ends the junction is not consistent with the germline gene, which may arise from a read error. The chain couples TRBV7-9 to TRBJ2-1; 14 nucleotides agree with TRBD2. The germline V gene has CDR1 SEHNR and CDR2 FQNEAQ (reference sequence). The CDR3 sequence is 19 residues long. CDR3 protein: CASSTRTSGRSLSYNEQFF. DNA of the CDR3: TGTGCCAGCAGCACTCGGACTAGCGGGAGGTCTCTATCCTATAATGAGCAGTTCTTC.

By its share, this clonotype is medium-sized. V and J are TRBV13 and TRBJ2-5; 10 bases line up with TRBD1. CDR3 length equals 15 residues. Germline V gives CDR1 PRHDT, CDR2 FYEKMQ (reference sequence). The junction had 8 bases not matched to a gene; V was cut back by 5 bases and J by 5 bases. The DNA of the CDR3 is TGTGCCAGCAGCGGTCTGGGACAGGGGAGCGAGACCCAGTACTTC. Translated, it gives CASSGLGQGSETQYF.

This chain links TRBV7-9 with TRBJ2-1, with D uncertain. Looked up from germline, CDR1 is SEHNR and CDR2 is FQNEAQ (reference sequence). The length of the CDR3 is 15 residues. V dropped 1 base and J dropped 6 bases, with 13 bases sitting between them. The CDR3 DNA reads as TGTGCCAGCAGCTTAGGGAGCGACTTCGCCAATGAGCAGTTCTTC. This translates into CASSLGSDFANEQFF. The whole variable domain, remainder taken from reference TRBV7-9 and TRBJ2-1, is DTGVSQNPRHKITKRGQNVTFRCDPISEHNRLYWYRQTLGQGPEFLTYFQNEAQLEKSRLLSDRFSAERPKGSFSTLEIQRTEQGDSAMYLCASSLGSDFANEQFFGPGTRLTVL.

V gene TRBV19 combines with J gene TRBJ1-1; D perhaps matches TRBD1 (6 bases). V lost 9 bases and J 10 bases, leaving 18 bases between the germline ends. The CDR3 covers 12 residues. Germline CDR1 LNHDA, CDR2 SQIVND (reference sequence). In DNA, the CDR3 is TGTGCCAGCAGGGAACGGGGGACATCAGCTTTCTTT. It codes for CASRERGTSAFF.

The CDR3 loop reads CASRVPNGGNIQYF. CDR3 DNA sequence: TGTGCCAGCAGAGTCCCAAACGGCGGAAACATTCAGTACTTC. The genes are TRBV6-2 or TRBV6-3 and TRBJ2-4; D is ambiguous. CDR1 is MNHEY and CDR2 is SVGEGT in the germline V gene. V shed 6 bases and J shed 6 bases, with 15 bases lying between them. The CDR3 extends over 14 amino acids.

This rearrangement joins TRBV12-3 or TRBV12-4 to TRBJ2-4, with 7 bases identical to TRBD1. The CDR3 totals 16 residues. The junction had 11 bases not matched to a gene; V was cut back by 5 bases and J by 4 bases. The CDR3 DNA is TGTGCCAGCAGTACGGGACAGTCTCTAGTTAAAAACATTCAGTACTTC. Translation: CASSTGQSLVKNIQYF.

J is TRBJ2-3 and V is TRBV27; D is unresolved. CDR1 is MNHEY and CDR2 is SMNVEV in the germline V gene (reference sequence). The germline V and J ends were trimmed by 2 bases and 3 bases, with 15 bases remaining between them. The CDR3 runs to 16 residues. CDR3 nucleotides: TGTGCCAGCAGTTTAAATGGAGAAATCAGAACAGATACGCAGTATTTT. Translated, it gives CASSLNGEIRTDTQYF.

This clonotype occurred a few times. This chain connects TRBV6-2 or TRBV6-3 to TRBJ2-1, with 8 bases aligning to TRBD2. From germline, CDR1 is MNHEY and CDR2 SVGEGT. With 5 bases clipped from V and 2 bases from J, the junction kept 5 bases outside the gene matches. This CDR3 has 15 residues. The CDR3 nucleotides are TGTGCCAGCAGTCCTACTAGCGGACCCTACAATGAGCAGTTCTTC. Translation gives CASSPTSGPYNEQFF.

The CDR3 coding sequence is TGTGCCAGCAGTGTACCGACAGGGGGGGGTGGCTACACCTTC. Its protein is CASSVPTGGGGYTF. The V and J genes are TRBV6-1 and TRBJ1-2, with 9 bases that match TRBD1. Trimming removed 4 bases from V and 7 bases from J; junction bases left unmatched: 7. This CDR3 has 14 amino acids. Germline loops: CDR1 MNHNS, CDR2 SASEGT.

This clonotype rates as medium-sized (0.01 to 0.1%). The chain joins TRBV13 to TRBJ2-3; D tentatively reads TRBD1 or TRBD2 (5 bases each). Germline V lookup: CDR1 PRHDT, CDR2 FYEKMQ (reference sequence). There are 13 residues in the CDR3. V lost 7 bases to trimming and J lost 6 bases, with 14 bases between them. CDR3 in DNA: TGTGCCAGCAAGGGGACCTGGGGGGATACGCAGTATTTT. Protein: CASKGTWGDTQYF.

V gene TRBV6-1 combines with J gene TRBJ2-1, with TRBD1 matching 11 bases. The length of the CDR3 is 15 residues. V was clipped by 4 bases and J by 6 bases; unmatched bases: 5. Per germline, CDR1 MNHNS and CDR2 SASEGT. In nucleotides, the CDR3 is TGTGCCAGCAGTGTAGGACAGGGGGCGGTCAATGAGCAGTTCTTC. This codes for CASSVGQGAVNEQFF.

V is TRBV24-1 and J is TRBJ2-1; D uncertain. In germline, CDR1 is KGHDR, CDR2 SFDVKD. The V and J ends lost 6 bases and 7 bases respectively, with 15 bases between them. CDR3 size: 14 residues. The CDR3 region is CATSHPAARNEQFF. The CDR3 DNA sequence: TGTGCCACCAGTCACCCCGCGGCCCGGAATGAGCAGTTCTTC.

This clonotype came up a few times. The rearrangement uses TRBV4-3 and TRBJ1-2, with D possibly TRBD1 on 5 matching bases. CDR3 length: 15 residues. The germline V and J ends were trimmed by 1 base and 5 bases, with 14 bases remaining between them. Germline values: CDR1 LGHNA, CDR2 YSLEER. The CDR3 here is CASSQGGGEGYGYTF. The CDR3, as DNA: TGCGCCAGCAGCCAAGGAGGTGGTGAGGGGTATGGCTACACCTTC.

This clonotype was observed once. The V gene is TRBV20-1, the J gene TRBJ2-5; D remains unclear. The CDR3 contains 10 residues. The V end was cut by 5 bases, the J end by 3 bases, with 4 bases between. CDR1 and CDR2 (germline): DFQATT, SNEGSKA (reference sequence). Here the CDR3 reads CSAYEETQYF. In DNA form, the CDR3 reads TGCAGTGCTTACGAAGAGACCCAGTACTTC.

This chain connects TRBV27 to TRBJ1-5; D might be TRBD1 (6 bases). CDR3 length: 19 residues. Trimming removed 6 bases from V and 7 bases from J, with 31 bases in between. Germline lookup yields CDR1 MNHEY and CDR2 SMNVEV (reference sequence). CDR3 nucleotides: TGTGCCAGCAGACCATTGGCAGGGGCCAAACTACTTAGCGGGCAGCCCCAGCATTTT. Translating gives CASRPLAGAKLLSGQPQHF.

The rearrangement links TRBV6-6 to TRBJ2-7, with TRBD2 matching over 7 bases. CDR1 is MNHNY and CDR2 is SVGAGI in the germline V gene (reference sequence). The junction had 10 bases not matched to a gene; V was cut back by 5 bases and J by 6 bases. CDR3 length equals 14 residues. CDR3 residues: CASSRTRANSEQYF. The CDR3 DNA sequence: TGTGCCAGCAGTCGGACTAGGGCAAACAGCGAGCAGTACTTC.

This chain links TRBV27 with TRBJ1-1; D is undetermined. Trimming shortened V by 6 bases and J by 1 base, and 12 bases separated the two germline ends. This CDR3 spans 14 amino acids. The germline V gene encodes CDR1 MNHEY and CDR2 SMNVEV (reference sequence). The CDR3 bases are TGTGCCAGCAGCATACATTCTACGAACACTGAAGCTTTCTTT. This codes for CASSIHSTNTEAFF.

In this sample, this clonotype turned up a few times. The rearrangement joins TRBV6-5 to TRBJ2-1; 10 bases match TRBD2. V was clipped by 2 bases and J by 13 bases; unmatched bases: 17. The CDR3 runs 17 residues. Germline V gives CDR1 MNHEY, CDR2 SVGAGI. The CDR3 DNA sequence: TGTGCCAGCAGTTACGGAGAGCCCCCTAGCGGGGGCCCCCTCCAGTTCTTC. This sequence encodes CASSYGEPPSGGPLQFF.

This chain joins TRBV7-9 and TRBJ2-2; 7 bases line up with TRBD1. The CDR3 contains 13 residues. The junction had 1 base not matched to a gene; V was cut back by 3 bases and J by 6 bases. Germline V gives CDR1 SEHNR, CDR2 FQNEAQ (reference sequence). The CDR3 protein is CASSLQGAGELFF. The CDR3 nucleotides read TGTGCCAGCAGCTTGCAGGGGGCCGGGGAGCTGTTTTTT. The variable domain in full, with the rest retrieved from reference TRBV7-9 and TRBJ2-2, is DTGVSQNPRHKITKRGQNVTFRCDPISEHNRLYWYRQTLGQGPEFLTYFQNEAQLEKSRLLSDRFSAERPKGSFSTLEIQRTEQGDSAMYLCASSLQGAGELFFGEGSRLTVL.

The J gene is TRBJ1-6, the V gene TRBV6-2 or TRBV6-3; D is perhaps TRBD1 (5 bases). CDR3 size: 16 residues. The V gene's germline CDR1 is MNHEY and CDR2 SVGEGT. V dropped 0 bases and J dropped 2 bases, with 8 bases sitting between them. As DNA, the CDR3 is TGTGCCAGCAGTTACTCGAGGGGCGCCTATAATTCACCCCTCCACTTT. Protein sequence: CASSYSRGAYNSPLHF.

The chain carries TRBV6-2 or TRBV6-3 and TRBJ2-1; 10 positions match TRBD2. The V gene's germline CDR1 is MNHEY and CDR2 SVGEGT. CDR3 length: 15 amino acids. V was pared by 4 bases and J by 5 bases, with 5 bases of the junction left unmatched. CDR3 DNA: TGTGCCAGCAGTTCCGGACTAGCGGCTAACAATGAGCAGTTCTTC. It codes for CASSSGLAANNEQFF.

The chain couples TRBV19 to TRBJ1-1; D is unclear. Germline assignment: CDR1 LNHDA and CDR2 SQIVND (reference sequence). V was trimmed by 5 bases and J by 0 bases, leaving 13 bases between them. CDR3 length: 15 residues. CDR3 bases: TGTGCCAGTAGTTTGGGAGGTGAGATGAACACTGAAGCTTTCTTT. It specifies CASSLGGEMNTEAFF.

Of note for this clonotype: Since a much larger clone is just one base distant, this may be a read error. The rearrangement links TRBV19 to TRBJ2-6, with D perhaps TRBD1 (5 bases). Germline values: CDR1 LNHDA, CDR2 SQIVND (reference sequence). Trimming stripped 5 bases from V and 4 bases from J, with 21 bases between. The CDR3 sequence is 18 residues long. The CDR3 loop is CASSSRTWAVSGANVLTF. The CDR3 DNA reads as TGTGCCAGTAGTTCAAGGACATGGGCGGTCTCCGGGGCCAACGTCCTGACTTTC.

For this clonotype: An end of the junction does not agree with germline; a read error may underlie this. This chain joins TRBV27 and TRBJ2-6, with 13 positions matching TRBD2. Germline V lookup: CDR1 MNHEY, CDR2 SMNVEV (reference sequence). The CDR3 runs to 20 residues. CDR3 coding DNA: TGTGCCAGCAGTTTTCCGGGGGGACTAGCGGGAAACTCTGGGGCCAACGCCCTGACTTTC. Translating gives CASSFPGGLAGNSGANALTF. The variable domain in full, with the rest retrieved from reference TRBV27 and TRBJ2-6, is EAQVTQNPRYLITVTGKKLTVTCSQNMNHEYMSWYRQDPGLGLRQIYYSMNVEVTDKGDVPEGYKVSRKEKRNFPLILESPSPNQTSLYFCASSFPGGLAGNSGANALTFGAGSRLTVL.

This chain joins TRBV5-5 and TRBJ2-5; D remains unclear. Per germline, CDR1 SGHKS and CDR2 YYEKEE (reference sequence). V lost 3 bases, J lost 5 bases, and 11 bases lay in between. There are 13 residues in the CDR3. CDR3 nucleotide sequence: TGTGCCAGCAGCTCCCAGATACTTGAGACCCAGTACTTC. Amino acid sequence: CASSSQILETQYF.

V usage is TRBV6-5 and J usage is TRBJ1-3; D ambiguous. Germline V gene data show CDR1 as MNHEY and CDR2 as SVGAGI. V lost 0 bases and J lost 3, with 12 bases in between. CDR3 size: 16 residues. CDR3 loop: CASSYSMGSIGNTIYF. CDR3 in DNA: TGTGCCAGCAGTTACTCGATGGGCAGTATTGGAAACACCATATATTTT.